The 22 T cell receptor beta chains presented below share a single source sample, sequenced in a study of T cells after yellow fever vaccination. TCRdb passed the 5' RACE reads through MiXCR, listing each CDR3 protein once. Among a few hundred thousand distinct CDR3 sequences listed, roughly 3.9% were seen once. Material: PBMCs, obtained 5 days after the yellow fever booster vaccination. These receptors were obtained from a young man who received the YFV17D yellow fever vaccine.

This clonotype was counted a few times. This rearrangement joins TRBV6-6 to TRBJ2-3; 11 bases fit TRBD1. The CDR3 totals 15 residues. Germline V gives CDR1 MNHNY, CDR2 SVGAGI (reference sequence). The V gene end was trimmed by 5 bases and the J gene end by 5 bases; junction bases not matched to a gene: 6. The CDR3 protein is CASSPPGQGGDTQYF. The DNA of the CDR3 is TGTGCCAGCAGTCCCCCGGGACAGGGGGGAGATACGCAGTATTTT.

Ten or more counts support this clonotype. The chain uses TRBV7-8 and TRBJ2-7; D not resolved. Germline V gene lookup returns CDR1 SGHVS and CDR2 FQNEAQ. Trimming took off 1 base at V and 4 bases at J, with 8 bases between the two ends. The CDR3 is made up of 13 amino acids. The CDR3 loop is CASSLGEMYEQYF. The CDR3 DNA is TGTGCCAGCAGCTTAGGTGAAATGTACGAGCAGTACTTC.

This chain joins TRBV12-3 or TRBV12-4 and TRBJ2-7, with D perhaps TRBD1 (5 bases). The CDR3 extends over 14 amino acids. V lost 3 bases and J lost 0, with 9 bases in between. CDR3 DNA: TGTGCCAGCAGTTTGCAGGGAACCTCCTACGAGCAGTACTTC. Its protein product is CASSLQGTSYEQYF.

The chain uses TRBV6-5 and TRBJ2-3; perhaps TRBD1 as D (5 bases). Germline-derived CDR1 and CDR2 are MNHEY and SVGAGI. The V gene lost 11 bases and the J gene lost 11 bases, with 26 bases spanning the gap. The CDR3 spans 14 residues. CDR3 in amino acids: CAAAGLRDLRGQYF. The CDR3 DNA sequence: TGTGCCGCCGCCGGCCTACGCGACCTTAGGGGGCAGTATTTT.

V and J are TRBV7-9 and TRBJ1-2; possibly TRBD1 for D (5 bases). Between the trimmed V and J ends, which lost 5 bases and 6 bases, there was a span of 16 bases. The CDR3 is made up of 14 amino acids. Germline values: CDR1 SEHNR, CDR2 FQNEAQ (reference sequence). CDR3 protein: CASSPGTGPHGYTF. The CDR3 coding sequence is TGTGCCAGCAGCCCGGGGACCGGACCCCATGGCTACACCTTC. Looking up the rest from reference TRBV7-9 and TRBJ1-2 gives the full variable domain: DTGVSQNPRHKITKRGQNVTFRCDPISEHNRLYWYRQTLGQGPEFLTYFQNEAQLEKSRLLSDRFSAERPKGSFSTLEIQRTEQGDSAMYLCASSPGTGPHGYTFGSGTRLTVV.

The rearrangement links TRBV4-3 to TRBJ2-1; D may correspond to TRBD1 or TRBD2 (6 bases each). Germline V gene sequence: CDR1 LGHNA, CDR2 YSLEER. V lost 0 bases to trimming and J lost 9 bases, with 12 bases between them. The CDR3 is 14 residues long. CDR3 residues: CASSQDTGAGEQFF. CDR3 DNA sequence: TGCGCCAGCAGCCAAGATACGGGGGCGGGTGAGCAGTTCTTC.

This clonotype was observed a handful of times. This chain connects TRBV20-1 to TRBJ1-1; 8 bases align to TRBD1. CDR1 is DFQATT, CDR2 SNEGSKA, per germline (reference sequence). This CDR3 comprises 13 residues. CDR3 in amino acids: CVGTGEMNTEAFF. The CDR3 region has the DNA TGCGTTGGGACAGGAGAAATGAACACTGAAGCTTTCTTT.

This chain joins TRBV11-2 and TRBJ1-2; tentative D call: TRBD1 (6 bases). V lost 0 bases and J 6 bases, leaving 14 bases between the germline ends. Germline loops: CDR1 SGHAT, CDR2 FQNNGV. The CDR3 is 15 residues long. This CDR3 reads CASSLDAGAGNGYTF. As DNA, the CDR3 is TGTGCCAGCAGCTTAGACGCGGGGGCCGGGAATGGCTACACCTTC.

The chain couples TRBV11-3 to TRBJ2-7; the D is unclear. CDR1 SGHNT and CDR2 YENEEA come from the germline V gene. The CDR3 sequence is 13 residues long. Trimming took 3 bases from V and 3 from J, leaving 9 bases between them. The CDR3 loop is CASSFDDGYEQYF. CDR3 coding DNA: TGTGCCAGCAGCTTCGATGACGGCTACGAGCAGTACTTC.

This clonotype occurred many times. The J gene is TRBJ2-3, the V gene TRBV4-3; unclear D gene. From germline, CDR1 is LGHNA and CDR2 YSLEER. V dropped 0 bases and J dropped 2 bases, with 6 bases sitting between them. This CDR3 spans 14 amino acids. CDR3 sequence reads: CASSQDTPTDTQYF. Written as DNA, the CDR3 is TGCGCCAGCAGCCAAGACACCCCCACAGATACGCAGTATTTT.

J is TRBJ2-5 and V is TRBV6-5; no definite D call. The CDR3 extends over 13 amino acids. Germline CDR1 reads MNHEY; CDR2 reads SVGAGI. The V end was cut by 6 bases, the J end by 0 bases, with 8 bases between. This CDR3 is CASRGSHQETQYF. The CDR3 bases are TGTGCCAGCAGGGGGTCCCACCAAGAGACCCAGTACTTC.

This clonotype has a count of ten or more. This chain links TRBV5-1 with TRBJ2-7; D may be TRBD1 (6 bases). V was clipped by 7 bases and J by 3 bases, with 20 bases between them. Germline V gives CDR1 SGHRS, CDR2 YFSETQ. The CDR3 length is 15 residues. As DNA, the CDR3 is TGCGCCAGCCGTACTATGACAGGCTTAGACTACGAGCAGTACTTC. Encoded protein: CASRTMTGLDYEQYF.

This rearrangement joins TRBV24-1 to TRBJ1-5; tentative D call: TRBD1 (6 bases). The CDR3 consists of 14 residues. The V gene's germline CDR1 is KGHDR and CDR2 SFDVKD. V was cut by 3 bases and J by 7 bases, with 12 bases left in between. The CDR3 here is CATSDTGQKQPQHF. As DNA, the CDR3 is TGTGCCACCAGTGATACAGGGCAGAAACAGCCCCAGCATTTT.

This clonotype appeared a few times. This chain joins TRBV3-1 and TRBJ2-2, with unresolved D. This CDR3 has 14 residues. CDR1 and CDR2 (germline): LGHDT, YNNKEL (reference sequence). Trimming removed 4 bases at V and 6 bases at J, with 12 bases between. The DNA of the CDR3 is TGTGCCAGCAGCCCCTTCCTCGATTCCGGGGAGCTGTTTTTT. Translation gives CASSPFLDSGELFF.

The V call is TRBV5-6, the J call TRBJ1-1; D is perhaps TRBD1 (5 bases). Germline V lookup: CDR1 SGHDT, CDR2 YYEEEE. Trimming pared 0 bases from V and 7 bases from J, leaving 7 bases between. This CDR3 has 12 amino acids. The CDR3 spells CASSLGQLEAFF. CDR3 nucleotide sequence: TGTGCCAGCAGCTTGGGACAGCTTGAAGCTTTCTTT.

This clonotype occurred a few times. The chain uses TRBV7-9 and TRBJ2-7; unclear D gene. The CDR3 sequence is 13 residues long. The germline V gene encodes CDR1 SEHNR and CDR2 FQNEAQ (reference sequence). Deletions cut 1 base from V and 9 bases from J, with 13 bases between. The chain's CDR3 is CASSLDSPMGQYV. Here the CDR3 DNA reads TGTGCCAGCAGCTTAGACAGCCCGATGGGGCAGTACGTC.

The CDR3 loop is CAWSVQGAVEQYF. CDR3 sequence (DNA): TGTGCCTGGAGTGTACAGGGCGCCGTCGAGCAGTACTTC. The V gene is TRBV30, the J gene TRBJ2-7, with D possibly TRBD1 on 6 matching bases. The ends were cut back, 0 bases at V and 6 bases at J, with 12 bases in the middle. CDR3 length: 13 amino acids. Germline-derived CDR1 and CDR2 are GTSNPN and SVGIG (reference sequence).

This clonotype was detected many times. The chain uses TRBV15 and TRBJ2-3; unclear D gene. Trimming shortened V by 0 bases and J by 5 bases, and 9 bases separated the two germline ends. The CDR3 has 14 residues. Germline V gene sequence: CDR1 LNHNV, CDR2 YYDKDF (reference sequence). CDR3 amino acids: CATSREEWGDTQYF. The CDR3, as DNA: TGTGCCACCAGCAGAGAGGAGTGGGGAGATACGCAGTATTTT.

The CDR3: CASRPGRGGRDVAEAFF. The CDR3 DNA sequence: TGTGCCAGCAGACCGGGAAGGGGTGGCAGGGACGTGGCTGAAGCTTTCTTT. The chain recombines TRBV7-9 with TRBJ1-1, with a possible D match to TRBD1 (5 bases). The ends were cut back, 6 bases at V and 6 bases at J, with 26 bases in the middle. This CDR3 is 17 amino acids long. CDR1 is SEHNR, CDR2 FQNEAQ, per germline (reference sequence). Combining the CDR3 with reference TRBV7-9 and TRBJ1-1 gives the whole variable domain DTGVSQNPRHKITKRGQNVTFRCDPISEHNRLYWYRQTLGQGPEFLTYFQNEAQLEKSRLLSDRFSAERPKGSFSTLEIQRTEQGDSAMYLCASRPGRGGRDVAEAFFGQGTRLTVV.

The V gene is TRBV7-2, the J gene TRBJ1-6; 7 nucleotides align to TRBD1. The CDR3 is 14 amino acids. The ends lost 2 bases at V and 7 bases at J; junction bases unmatched: 2. The germline V gene has CDR1 SGHTA and CDR2 FQGNSA. The CDR3 here is CASSLRTGNSPLHF. CDR3 bases: TGTGCCAGCAGCTTAAGGACAGGAAATTCACCCCTCCACTTT.

The genes are TRBV30 and TRBJ2-5; D is perhaps TRBD2 (5 bases). Per germline, CDR1 GTSNPN and CDR2 SVGIG (reference sequence). V lost 1 base and J lost 5, with 20 bases in between. The CDR3 has 16 residues. Written as DNA, the CDR3 is TGTGCCTGGAGTGAAGCGTTTGTTAGGACTCACGAGACCCAGTACTTC. Its protein product is CAWSEAFVRTHETQYF.

This clonotype appeared a few times. The chain has TRBV4-1 and TRBJ2-3; D might be TRBD2 (6 bases). The CDR3 runs 17 residues. V shed 4 bases and J shed 4 bases, with 21 bases lying between them. Germline V lookup: CDR1 MGHRA, CDR2 YSYEKL. In DNA, the CDR3 is TGCGCCAGCAGCCCCCTGGGCGGGGAGTGGCGCTCAGATACGCAGTATTTT. Amino acids: CASSPLGGEWRSDTQYF.